A selection of T cell receptor beta chains follows, all from one sample in a study of shared clonotypes between healthy human individuals. Produced via immunoSEQ multiplex PCR; TCRdb's table is partial and in-frame only. Of 2 million or so clones in the sample, about 95% are singletons; the top ten hold roughly 1%. The sequencing sample was made of naive CD8+ T cells sorted from blood. The receptors come from a man between 18 and 35 years old in good health. Both conserved end residues are part of each CDR3. The D gene is left open where the match is weak. Size is omitted from some rows. Given values are once, few, many or a class for expanded clones.

V gene: TRBV27; clone size: .; D gene: .; CDR3 length: 12; J gene: TRBJ2-2; CDR3 protein: CASSQLTGELFF; CDR3 DNA: TGTGCCAGCAGTCAACTGACCGGGGAGCTGTTTTTT
V gene: TRBV5-1; clone size: .; D gene: TRBD2; CDR3 length: 15; J gene: TRBJ2-7; CDR3 protein: CASSWGTSGPGGEYF; CDR3 DNA: TGCGCCAGCAGCTGGGGGACTAGCGGGCCCGGGGGTGAGTACTTC
V gene: TRBV27; clone size: .; D gene: .; CDR3 length: 14; J gene: TRBJ1-2; CDR3 protein: CASSFLGPNYGYTF; CDR3 DNA: TGTGCCAGCAGTTTTCTGGGACCTAACTATGGCTACACCTTC
V gene: TRBV9; clone size: .; D gene: TRBD2; CDR3 length: 14; J gene: TRBJ2-1; CDR3 protein: CASASGALYNEQFF; CDR3 DNA: TGTGCCAGCGCTAGCGGAGCCCTCTACAATGAGCAGTTCTTC
V gene: TRBV5-4; clone size: .; D gene: .; CDR3 length: 15; J gene: TRBJ1-2; CDR3 protein: CASSRKGDRNYGYTF; CDR3 DNA: TGTGCCAGCAGCCGAAAAGGGGATCGGAACTATGGCTACACCTTC
V gene: TRBV6-1; clone size: .; D gene: TRBD2; CDR3 length: 15; J gene: TRBJ2-7; CDR3 protein: CASSEGLANTYEQYF; CDR3 DNA: TGTGCCAGCAGTGAAGGACTAGCCAACACCTACGAGCAGTACTTC
V gene: TRBV28; clone size: .; D gene: .; CDR3 length: 16; J gene: TRBJ1-5; CDR3 protein: CASSFLPGAVDQPQHF; CDR3 DNA: TGTGCCAGCAGTTTCTTGCCAGGGGCTGTAGATCAGCCCCAGCATTTT
V gene: TRBV7-6; clone size: .; D gene: .; CDR3 length: 17; J gene: TRBJ2-5; CDR3 protein: CASSLEPVYRGQETQYF; CDR3 DNA: TGTGCCAGCAGCTTAGAGCCGGTATATAGGGGGCAAGAGACCCAGTACTTC
V gene: TRBV5-4; clone size: .; D gene: .; CDR3 length: 13; J gene: TRBJ2-7; CDR3 protein: CASSPDEGYEQYF; CDR3 DNA: TGTGCCAGCAGCCCGGACGAGGGATACGAGCAGTACTTC
V gene: TRBV28; clone size: .; D gene: .; CDR3 length: 12; J gene: TRBJ1-2; CDR3 protein: CASTGADYGYTF; CDR3 DNA: TGTGCCAGCACAGGGGCCGACTATGGCTACACCTTC
V gene: TRBV5-1; clone size: .; D gene: TRBD1; CDR3 length: 13; J gene: TRBJ1-1; CDR3 protein: CASSLAGGSEAFF; CDR3 DNA: TGCGCCAGCAGCTTGGCAGGGGGAAGTGAAGCTTTCTTT
V gene: TRBV5-1; clone size: .; D gene: .; CDR3 length: 13; J gene: TRBJ2-3; CDR3 protein: CASTSNPGDTQYF; CDR3 DNA: TGCGCCAGCACCTCAAACCCGGGAGATACGCAGTATTTT
V gene: TRBV2; clone size: .; D gene: .; CDR3 length: 13; J gene: TRBJ1-1; CDR3 protein: CAIPTDINTEAFF; CDR3 DNA: TGTGCCATACCAACAGATATTAACACTGAAGCTTTCTTT
V gene: TRBV27; clone size: .; D gene: .; CDR3 length: 15; J gene: TRBJ1-5; CDR3 protein: CASSFGPYSNQPQHF; CDR3 DNA: TGTGCCAGCAGTTTTGGGCCGTATAGCAATCAGCCCCAGCATTTT
V gene: TRBV6-5; clone size: .; D gene: .; CDR3 length: 14; J gene: TRBJ2-7; CDR3 protein: CASSYSGGPGEQYF; CDR3 DNA: TGTGCCAGCAGTTACTCTGGCGGGCCCGGGGAGCAGTACTTC
V gene: TRBV5-4; clone size: .; D gene: .; CDR3 length: 14; J gene: TRBJ1-4; CDR3 protein: CASSLAGVNEKLFF; CDR3 DNA: TGTGCCAGCAGCTTGGCCGGCGTCAATGAAAAACTGTTTTTT
V gene: TRBV28; clone size: .; D gene: TRBD1; CDR3 length: 16; J gene: TRBJ1-2; CDR3 protein: CASRSYQGDSDYGYTF; CDR3 DNA: TGTGCCAGCAGATCCTACCAGGGGGACTCCGACTATGGCTACACCTTC
V gene: TRBV27; clone size: once; D gene: .; CDR3 length: 14; J gene: TRBJ2-7; CDR3 protein: CASSPTTDPYEQYF; CDR3 DNA: TGTGCCAGCAGTCCCACGACGGACCCCTACGAGCAGTACTTC
V gene: TRBV9; clone size: once; D gene: .; CDR3 length: 15; J gene: TRBJ2-7; CDR3 protein: CASSVGEAPSYEQYF; CDR3 DNA: TGTGCCAGCAGCGTAGGAGAGGCCCCCTCCTACGAGCAGTACTTC
V gene: TRBV7-9; clone size: .; D gene: .; CDR3 length: 12; J gene: TRBJ1-2; CDR3 protein: CASSGTTYGYTF; CDR3 DNA: TGTGCCAGCAGTGGGACAACCTATGGCTACACCTTC
V gene: TRBV20-1; clone size: .; D gene: .; CDR3 length: 10; J gene: TRBJ1-1; CDR3 protein: CSASNTEAFF; CDR3 DNA: TGCAGTGCTAGCAACACTGAAGCTTTCTTT
V gene: TRBV18; clone size: once; D gene: .; CDR3 length: 15; J gene: TRBJ2-7; CDR3 protein: CASSPEGGRSYEQYF; CDR3 DNA: TGTGCCAGCTCACCGGAGGGGGGGCGCTCCTACGAGCAGTACTTC
V gene: TRBV7-9; clone size: .; D gene: .; CDR3 length: 13; J gene: TRBJ2-1; CDR3 protein: CASSPDNYNEQFF; CDR3 DNA: TGTGCCAGCAGCCCCGACAACTACAATGAGCAGTTCTTC